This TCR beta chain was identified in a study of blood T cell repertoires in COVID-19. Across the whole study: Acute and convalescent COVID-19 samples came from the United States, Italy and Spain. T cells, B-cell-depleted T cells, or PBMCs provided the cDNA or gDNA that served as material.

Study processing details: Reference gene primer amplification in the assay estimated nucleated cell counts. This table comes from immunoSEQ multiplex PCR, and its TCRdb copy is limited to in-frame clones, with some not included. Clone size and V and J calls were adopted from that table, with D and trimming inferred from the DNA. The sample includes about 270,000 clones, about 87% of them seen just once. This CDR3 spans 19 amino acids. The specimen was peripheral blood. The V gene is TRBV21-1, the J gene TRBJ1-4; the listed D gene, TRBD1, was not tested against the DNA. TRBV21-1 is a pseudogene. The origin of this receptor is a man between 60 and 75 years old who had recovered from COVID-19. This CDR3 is CASSKALCREDATNEKLFF. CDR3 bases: TGTGCCAGCAGCAAAGCGCTTTGCAGGGAAGATGCAACTAATGAAAAACTGTTTTTT.